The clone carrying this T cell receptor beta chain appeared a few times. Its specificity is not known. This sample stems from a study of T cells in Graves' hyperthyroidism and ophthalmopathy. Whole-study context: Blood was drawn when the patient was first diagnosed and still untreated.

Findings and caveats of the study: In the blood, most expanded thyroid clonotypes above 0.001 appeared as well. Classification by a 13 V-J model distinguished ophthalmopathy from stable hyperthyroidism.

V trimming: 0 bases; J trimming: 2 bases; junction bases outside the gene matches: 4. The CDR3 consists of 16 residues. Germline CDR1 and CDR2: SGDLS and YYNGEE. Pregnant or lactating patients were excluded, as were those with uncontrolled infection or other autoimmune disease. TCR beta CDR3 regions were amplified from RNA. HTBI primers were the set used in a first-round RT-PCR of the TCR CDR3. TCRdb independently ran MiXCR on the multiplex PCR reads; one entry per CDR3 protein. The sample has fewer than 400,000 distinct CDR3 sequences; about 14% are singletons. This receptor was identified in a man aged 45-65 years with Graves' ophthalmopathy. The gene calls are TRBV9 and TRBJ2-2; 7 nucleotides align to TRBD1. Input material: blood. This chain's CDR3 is CASSVEAGGNTGELFF. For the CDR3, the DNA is TGTGCCAGCAGCGTAGAGGCAGGGGGAAACACCGGGGAGCTGTTTTTT. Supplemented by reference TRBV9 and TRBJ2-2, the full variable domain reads DSGVTQTPKHLITATGQRVTLRCSPRSGDLSVYWYQQSLDQGLQFLIQYYNGEERAKGNILERFSAQQFPDLHSELNLSSLELGDSALYFCASSVEAGGNTGELFFGEGSRLTVL.